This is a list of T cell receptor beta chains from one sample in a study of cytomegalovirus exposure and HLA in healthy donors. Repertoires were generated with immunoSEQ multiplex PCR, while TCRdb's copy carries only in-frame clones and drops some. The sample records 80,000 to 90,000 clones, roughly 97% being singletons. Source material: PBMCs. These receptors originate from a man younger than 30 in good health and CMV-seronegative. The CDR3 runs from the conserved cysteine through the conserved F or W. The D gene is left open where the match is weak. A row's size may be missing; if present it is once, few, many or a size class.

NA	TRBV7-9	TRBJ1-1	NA	CASSLGGPLSGEAFF	TGTGCCAGCAGCTTGGGGGGACCCCTGTCAGGAGAAGCTTTCTTT
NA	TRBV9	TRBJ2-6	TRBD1	CASSSSDRAPGANVLTF	TGTGCCAGCAGCTCTTCGGACAGGGCTCCTGGGGCCAACGTCCTGACTTTC
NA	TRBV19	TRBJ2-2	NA	CASSTPPGEGTGELFF	TGTGCCAGTAGTACGCCCCCGGGGGAAGGCACCGGGGAGCTGTTTTTT
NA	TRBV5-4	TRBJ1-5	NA	CASSLAGEWQPQHF	TGTGCCAGCAGCTTGGCGGGGGAGTGGCAGCCCCAGCATTTT
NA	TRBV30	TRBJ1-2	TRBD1	CAWSRTGTGGYTF	TGTGCCTGGAGTCGGACAGGGACCGGGGGCTACACCTTC
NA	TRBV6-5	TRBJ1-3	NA	CASRQGFSGNTIYF	TGTGCCAGCAGACAGGGTTTTTCTGGAAACACCATATATTTT
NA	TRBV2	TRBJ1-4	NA	CASSALSRVDEKLFF	TGTGCCAGCAGTGCGCTCAGCAGGGTGGATGAAAAACTGTTTTTT
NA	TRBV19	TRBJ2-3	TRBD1	CASSIGGQGISDTQYF	TGTGCCAGTAGTATAGGAGGACAGGGCATTTCAGATACGCAGTATTTT
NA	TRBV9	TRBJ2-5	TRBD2	CASSVSVAGGETQYF	TGTGCCAGCAGCGTTTCTGTAGCGGGAGGTGAGACCCAGTACTTC
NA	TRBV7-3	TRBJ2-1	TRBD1	CASSLTGGAEQFF	TGTGCCAGCAGCTTAACAGGGGGCGCTGAGCAGTTCTTC
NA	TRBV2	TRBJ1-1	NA	CASSASGQNTEAFF	TGTGCCAGCAGTGCCTCGGGACAGAACACTGAAGCTTTCTTT
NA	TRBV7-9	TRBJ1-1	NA	CASSLFRLNMNTEAFF	TGTGCCAGCAGCTTATTCCGTCTGAACATGAACACTGAAGCTTTCTTT
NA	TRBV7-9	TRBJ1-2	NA	CASSLATVNYGYTF	TGTGCCAGCAGCTTGGCGACAGTTAACTATGGCTACACCTTC
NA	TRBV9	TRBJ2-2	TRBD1	CASSVESGDRGRAGELFF	TGTGCCAGCAGCGTAGAGAGTGGGGACAGGGGGCGCGCCGGGGAGCTGTTTTTT
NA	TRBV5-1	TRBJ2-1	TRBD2	CASSLGTSGRIGTYNEQFF	TGCGCCAGCAGCTTGGGGACTAGCGGGAGGATAGGAACCTACAATGAGCAGTTCTTC
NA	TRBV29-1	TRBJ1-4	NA	CSVGSRAELDEKLFF	TGCAGCGTTGGAAGCAGGGCCGAGCTTGATGAAAAACTGTTTTTT
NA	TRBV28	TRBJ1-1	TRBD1	CASSLRDSMNTEAFF	TGTGCCAGCAGTTTACGGGACAGCATGAACACTGAAGCTTTCTTT
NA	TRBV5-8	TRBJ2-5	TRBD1	CASSGETGFGETQYF	TGTGCCAGCAGCGGAGAGACAGGGTTCGGCGAGACCCAGTACTTC
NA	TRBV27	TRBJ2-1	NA	CASSFFPEDSSYNEQFF	TGTGCCAGCAGTTTTTTCCCCGAGGACAGCTCCTACAATGAGCAGTTCTTC
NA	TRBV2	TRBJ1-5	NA	CASRQGNGNQPQHF	TGTGCCAGCAGGCAGGGGAATGGCAATCAGCCCCAGCATTTT
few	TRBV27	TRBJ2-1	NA	CASSSNRVDNEQFF	TGTGCCAGCAGTTCCAACAGGGTGGATAATGAGCAGTTCTTC
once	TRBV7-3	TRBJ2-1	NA	CASSPGLGQFF	TGTGCCAGCAGCCCAGGGTTGGGGCAGTTCTTC
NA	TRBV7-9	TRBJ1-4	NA	CASSSHDAEKLFF	TGTGCCAGCAGCTCGCATGATGCGGAAAAACTGTTTTTT
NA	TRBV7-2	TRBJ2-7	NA	CASSWGQVWYEQYF	TGTGCCAGCAGCTGGGGGCAGGTGTGGTACGAGCAGTACTTC
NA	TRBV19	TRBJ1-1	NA	CASSFQTAFYTEAFF	TGTGCCAGTAGTTTCCAGACAGCTTTCTACACTGAAGCTTTCTTT
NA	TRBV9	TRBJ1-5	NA	CASSKWGDTDGQPQHF	TGTGCCAGCAGCAAGTGGGGGGATACTGATGGGCAGCCCCAGCATTTT
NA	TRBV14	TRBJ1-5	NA	CASSQDNVQPQHF	TGTGCCAGCAGCCAAGACAATGTCCAGCCCCAGCATTTT
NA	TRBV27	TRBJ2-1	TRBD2	CASAREARNEQFF	TGTGCCAGTGCTCGGGAGGCCCGAAATGAGCAGTTCTTC
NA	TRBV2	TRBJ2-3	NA	CASRRSAGTDTQYF	TGTGCCAGCAGACGTAGCGCGGGCACAGATACGCAGTATTTT
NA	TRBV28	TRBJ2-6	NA	CASSKQGSGANVLTF	TGTGCCAGCAGTAAACAGGGATCTGGGGCCAACGTCCTGACTTTC
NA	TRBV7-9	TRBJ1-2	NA	CASSFPDRDYGYTF	TGTGCCAGCAGCTTCCCTGACAGAGACTATGGCTACACCTTC
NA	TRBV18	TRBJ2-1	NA	CASSPLVGRNNNEQFF	TGTGCCAGCTCACCACTAGTGGGCAGGAATAACAATGAGCAGTTCTTC
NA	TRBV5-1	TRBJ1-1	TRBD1	CASSLRTGNTEAFF	TGCGCCAGCAGCTTACGGACAGGGAACACTGAAGCTTTCTTT
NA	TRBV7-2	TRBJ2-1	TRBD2	CASSPTSGNSYNEQFF	TGTGCCAGCAGCCCCACTAGCGGGAACTCCTACAATGAGCAGTTCTTC
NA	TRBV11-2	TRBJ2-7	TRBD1	CASSLYARGTVSYEQYF	TGTGCCAGCAGCTTATATGCGAGAGGGACAGTCTCCTACGAGCAGTACTTC
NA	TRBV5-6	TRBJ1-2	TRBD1	CASSWDRGNYGYTF	TGTGCCAGCAGTTGGGACAGGGGGAACTATGGCTACACCTTC
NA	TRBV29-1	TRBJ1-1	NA	CSVEYGHEAFF	TGCAGCGTTGAATACGGACACGAAGCTTTCTTT
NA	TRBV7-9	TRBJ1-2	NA	CASSSADWSGGYTF	TGTGCCAGCAGCTCCGCCGACTGGTCGGGGGGCTACACCTTC
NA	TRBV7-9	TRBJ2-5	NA	CASSLELWAAIRETQYF	TGTGCCAGCAGCTTAGAACTTTGGGCTGCGATCCGAGAGACCCAGTACTTC
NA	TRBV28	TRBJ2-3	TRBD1	CAIGQGLDTQYF	TGTGCCATCGGACAGGGATTAGATACGCAGTATTTT
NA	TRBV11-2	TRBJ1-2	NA	CASSHLTDWYGYTF	TGTGCCAGCAGCCATCTGACAGACTGGTATGGCTACACCTTC
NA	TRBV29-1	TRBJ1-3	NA	CSVDAYGGGNTIYF	TGCAGCGTTGATGCCTACGGGGGTGGAAACACCATATATTTT
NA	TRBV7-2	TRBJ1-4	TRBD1	CASSYGARGRSNEKLFF	TGTGCCAGCAGCTATGGGGCCAGGGGGCGAAGTAATGAAAAACTGTTTTTT
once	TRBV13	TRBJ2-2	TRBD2	CASSLGSLAGGRELFF	TGTGCCAGCAGCTTAGGCTCGCTAGCGGGAGGAAGGGAGCTGTTTTTT
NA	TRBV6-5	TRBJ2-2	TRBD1	CASSLDRVNTGELFF	TGTGCCAGCAGTCTCGACAGGGTCAACACCGGGGAGCTGTTTTTT
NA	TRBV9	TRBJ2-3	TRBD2	CASSVGGRADTQYF	TGTGCCAGCAGCGTAGGCGGGAGGGCTGATACGCAGTATTTT
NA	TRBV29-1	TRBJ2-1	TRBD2	CSVVLAGAVEQFF	TGCAGCGTTGTGCTAGCGGGAGCGGTTGAGCAGTTCTTC
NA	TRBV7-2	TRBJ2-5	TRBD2	CASSISGSGETQYF	TGTGCCAGCAGTATTAGCGGGAGTGGGGAGACCCAGTACTTC
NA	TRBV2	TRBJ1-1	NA	CASSERSPVNTEAFF	TGTGCCAGCAGTGAACGTTCTCCGGTGAACACTGAAGCTTTCTTT
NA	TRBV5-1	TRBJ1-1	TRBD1	CASSLSTGGGTEAFF	TGCGCCAGCAGCTTATCGACAGGGGGTGGCACTGAAGCTTTCTTT
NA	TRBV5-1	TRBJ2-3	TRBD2	CASSRTPSRTGGFTDTQYF	TGCGCCAGCAGCCGGACCCCCTCCCGGACGGGAGGATTCACAGATACGCAGTATTTT
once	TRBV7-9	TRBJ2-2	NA	CASSYRVSGELFF	TGTGCCAGCAGCTACAGGGTATCCGGGGAGCTGTTTTTT
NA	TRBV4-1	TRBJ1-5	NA	CASSQVGGQPQHF	TGCGCCAGCAGCCAAGTCGGGGGTCAGCCCCAGCATTTT
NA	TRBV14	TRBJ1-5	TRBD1	CASSPGQGQQPQHF	TGTGCCAGCAGCCCTGGACAGGGGCAACAGCCCCAGCATTTT
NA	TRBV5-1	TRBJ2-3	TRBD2	CASSRPSGRRTDTQYF	TGCGCCAGCAGCCGCCCTAGCGGGAGGCGCACAGATACGCAGTATTTT